The rows below give T cell receptor beta chains drawn from one sample of a study of CD8 T cells in ankylosing spondylitis. MiXCR, applied by TCRdb to the 5' RACE reads, yields one record per CDR3 protein. Of under 150,000 distinct CDR3 sequences in the sample, around 9% were seen once. Sequencing was performed on blood, either unsorted or a sorted T cell fraction (not recorded which). All receptors derive from a male donor with ankylosing spondylitis or in good health (not recorded which). Both conserved end residues are part of each CDR3. Fields, in order: D gene, J gene, V gene, clone size, CDR3 protein, CDR3 DNA. The D gene is left open where the match is weak. Clone size, where shown, is once, few, many, or a class for clones that have expanded.

>-|TRBJ1-3|TRBV7-2|few
CASSFNSGNTIYF
TGTGCCAGCAGCTTTAACTCTGGAAACACCATATATTTT
>TRBD2|TRBJ2-7|TRBV20-1|many
CSASGSGRTYEQYF
TGCAGTGCTAGTGGTAGCGGGAGGACCTACGAGCAGTACTTC
>TRBD2|TRBJ2-7|TRBV20-1|-
CSARTGTSGSYEQYF
TGCAGTGCTAGAACCGGGACTAGCGGTTCCTACGAGCAGTACTTC
>-|TRBJ2-5|TRBV2|many
CASRAAGTYRQETQYF
TGTGCCAGCAGGGCGGCAGGGACATATCGGCAAGAGACCCAGTACTTC
>TRBD1|TRBJ2-1|TRBV11-2|-
CASSPWDRGGYNEQFF
TGTGCCAGCAGCCCCTGGGACAGGGGCGGCTACAATGAGCAGTTCTTC
>-|TRBJ2-6|TRBV28|-
CASSLVAGYAGANVLTF
TGTGCCAGCAGTTTAGTGGCGGGGTATGCTGGGGCCAACGTCCTGACTTTC
>-|TRBJ2-6|TRBV7-2|-
CASSPPNSGANVLTF
TGTGCCAGCAGCCCACCAAACTCTGGGGCCAACGTCCTGACTTTC
>-|TRBJ2-5|TRBV10-3|few
CAISDKTVYQETQYF
TGTGCCATCAGTGACAAAACAGTGTACCAAGAGACCCAGTACTTC
>TRBD2|TRBJ2-3|TRBV3-1|many
CASSHRVASGISDTQYF
TGTGCCAGCAGCCACCGAGTTGCTAGCGGGATATCAGATACGCAGTATTTT
>-|TRBJ2-5|TRBV12-3/TRBV12-4|few
CASSPPGGYQETQYF
TGTGCCAGCAGTCCCCCCGGAGGATACCAAGAGACCCAGTACTTC
>TRBD1|TRBJ2-7|TRBV12-3/TRBV12-4|many
CASSPRTGFSYEQYF
TGTGCCAGCAGTCCCCGGACAGGGTTTTCCTACGAGCAGTACTTC
>TRBD2|TRBJ2-1|TRBV4-2|many
CASSQDPPGGSYNEQFF
TGTGCCAGCAGCCAAGATCCTCCGGGGGGCTCCTACAATGAGCAGTTCTTC
>-|TRBJ2-6|TRBV20-1|many
CSASGANVLTF
TGCAGTGCTTCTGGGGCCAACGTCCTGACTTTC
>-|TRBJ2-1|TRBV7-2|many
CASSDPTGVYNEQFF
TGTGCCAGCAGCGACCCCACGGGGGTCTACAATGAGCAGTTCTTC
>-|TRBJ2-5|TRBV15|-
CATSRDAGQETQYF
TGTGCCACCAGCAGAGATGCCGGCCAAGAGACCCAGTACTTC
>-|TRBJ2-7|TRBV7-8|-
CASSLAGTSYEQYF
TGTGCCAGCAGCTTAGCAGGCACCTCCTACGAGCAGTACTTC
>TRBD2|TRBJ2-3|TRBV12-3/TRBV12-4|few
CASSSSRGLAGVADTQYF
TGTGCCAGCAGTTCCTCCCGGGGACTAGCGGGAGTTGCAGATACGCAGTATTTT
>TRBD1|TRBJ2-1|TRBV20-1|many
CSASGTGDEQFF
TGCAGTGCTAGCGGGACAGGGGATGAGCAGTTCTTC
>-|TRBJ2-7|TRBV7-9|few
CASSSTDYEQYF
TGTGCCAGCAGCTCCACAGACTACGAGCAGTACTTC
>-|TRBJ2-1|TRBV5-1|many
CASSFFTGGRLASYNEQFF
TGCGCCAGCAGCTTCTTTACAGGGGGGAGACTAGCCTCCTACAATGAGCAGTTCTTC
>-|TRBJ2-7|TRBV7-2|many
CASSLGWSSYEQYF
TGTGCCAGCAGCTTAGGGTGGAGCTCCTACGAGCAGTACTTC
>-|TRBJ2-7|TRBV5-1|few
CASSLWGNDDEQYF
TGCGCCAGCAGCTTGTGGGGAAACGACGACGAGCAGTACTTC
>-|TRBJ2-3|TRBV12-3/TRBV12-4|many
CASSSPVGPRSTDTQYF
TGTGCCAGCAGTTCCCCCGTGGGGCCCAGGAGCACAGATACGCAGTATTTT
>TRBD2|TRBJ2-7|TRBV12-3/TRBV12-4|few
CASSPRLAGGSYEQYF
TGTGCCAGCAGTCCGCGACTAGCGGGAGGGTCGTACGAGCAGTACTTC
>TRBD2|TRBJ2-1|TRBV7-3|many
CASSSYGLAGREQFF
TGTGCCAGCAGCTCATACGGACTAGCGGGACGTGAGCAGTTCTTC
>-|TRBJ2-3|TRBV7-2|-
CASSLLVTQYF
TGTGCCAGCAGCCTACTCGTTACGCAGTATTTT
>TRBD1|TRBJ1-1|TRBV28|many
CASSLTGSVTEAFF
TGTGCCAGCAGCCTGACAGGGTCCGTCACTGAAGCTTTCTTT
>TRBD2|TRBJ2-1|TRBV12-3/TRBV12-4|many
CASTQRPLAGIEQFF
TGTGCCAGCACCCAACGGCCCCTAGCGGGTATCGAGCAGTTCTTC
>-|TRBJ2-2|TRBV6-5|many
CASSYRGELFF
TGTGCCAGCAGTTACCGCGGGGAGCTGTTTTTT
>-|TRBJ1-2|TRBV7-9|many
CASSLGTGGYGYTF
TGTGCCAGCAGCTTAGGTACAGGAGGCTATGGCTACACCTTC
>-|TRBJ1-5|TRBV18|medium-sized
CASSDSNQPQHF
TGTGCCAGCTCCGACAGTAATCAGCCCCAGCATTTT
>TRBD2|TRBJ2-6|TRBV4-3|-
CASSQGLGEAGANGLTF
TGCGCCAGCAGCCAAGGTCTGGGGGAAGCGGGGGCCAACGGCCTGACTTTC
>TRBD1|TRBJ1-2|TRBV29-1|many
CSVEIGTGLYGYTF
TGCAGCGTTGAAATTGGGACAGGGCTTTATGGCTACACCTTC
>-|TRBJ2-1|TRBV7-8|few
CASSRLANEQFF
TGTGCCAGCAGCCGCCTAGCGAATGAGCAGTTCTTC
>-|TRBJ2-5|TRBV7-2|many
CASSVTRVGETQYF
TGTGCCAGCAGCGTCACCAGGGTTGGGGAGACCCAGTACTTC
>-|TRBJ1-2|TRBV24-1|many
CATSDPRRNGYTF
TGTGCCACCAGTGATCCTCGCAGGAACGGCTACACCTTC
>-|TRBJ2-7|TRBV27|many
CASSFQRQVHEQYF
TGTGCCAGCAGTTTCCAGCGACAGGTCCACGAGCAGTACTTC